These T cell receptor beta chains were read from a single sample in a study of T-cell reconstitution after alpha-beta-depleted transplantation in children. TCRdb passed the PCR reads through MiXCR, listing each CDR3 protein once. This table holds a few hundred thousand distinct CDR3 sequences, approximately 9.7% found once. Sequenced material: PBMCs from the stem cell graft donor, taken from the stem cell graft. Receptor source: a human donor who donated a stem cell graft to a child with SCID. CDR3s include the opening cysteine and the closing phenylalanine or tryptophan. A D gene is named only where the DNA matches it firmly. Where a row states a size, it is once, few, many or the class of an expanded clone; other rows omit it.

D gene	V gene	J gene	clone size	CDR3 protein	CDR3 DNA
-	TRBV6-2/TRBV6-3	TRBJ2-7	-	CASKGYGYEQYF	TGTGCCAGCAAGGGGTATGGGTACGAGCAGTACTTC
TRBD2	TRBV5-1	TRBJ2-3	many	CASSLEPGLAIGDTQYF	TGCGCCAGCAGCTTGGAACCGGGACTAGCGATAGGAGATACGCAGTATTTT
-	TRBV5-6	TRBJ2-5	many	CASSWRTALQETQYF	TGTGCCAGCAGTTGGCGGACAGCCCTCCAAGAGACCCAGTACTTC
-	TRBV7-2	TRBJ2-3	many	CASSLVIKSTDTQYF	TGTGCCAGCAGCTTAGTGATCAAGAGCACAGATACGCAGTATTTT
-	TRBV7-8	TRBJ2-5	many	CASSLSRGQETQYF	TGTGCCAGCAGCTTATCCCGGGGCCAAGAGACCCAGTACTTC
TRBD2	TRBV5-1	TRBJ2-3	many	CASRIAGGTDTQYF	TGCGCCAGCAGGATAGCGGGGGGGACAGATACGCAGTATTTT
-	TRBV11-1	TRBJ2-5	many	CASSLASGLQRETQYF	TGTGCCAGCAGCTTAGCATCCGGTTTACAGCGGGAGACCCAGTACTTC
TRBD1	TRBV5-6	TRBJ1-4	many	CASSAYRGNSNEKLFF	TGTGCCAGCAGCGCCTACAGGGGGAATAGTAATGAAAAACTGTTTTTT
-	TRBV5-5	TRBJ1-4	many	CASSSSWTAEKLFF	TGTGCCAGCAGCTCCTCATGGACAGCCGAAAAACTGTTTTTT
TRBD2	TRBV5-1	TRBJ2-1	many	CASSRQPLAGGANEQFF	TGCGCCAGCAGCCGACAACCGTTAGCGGGGGGCGCAAATGAGCAGTTCTTC
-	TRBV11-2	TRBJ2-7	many	CASSLDSGTPYEQYF	TGTGCCAGCAGCTTAGATTCGGGGACCCCCTACGAGCAGTACTTC
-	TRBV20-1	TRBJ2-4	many	CSATGPNIQYF	TGCAGTGCCACGGGACCAAACATTCAGTACTTC
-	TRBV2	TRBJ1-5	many	CASSGSGNQPQHF	TGTGCCAGCAGTGGATCGGGCAATCAGCCCCAGCATTTT
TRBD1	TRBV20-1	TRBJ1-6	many	CSARDRDRANSPLHF	TGCAGTGCTAGAGACCGGGACAGGGCTAATTCACCCCTCCACTTT
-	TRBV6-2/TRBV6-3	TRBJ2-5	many	CASRRQYLEETQYF	TGTGCCAGCAGACGACAGTACCTTGAAGAGACCCAGTACTTC
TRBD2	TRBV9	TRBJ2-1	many	CASSPYLHLAGAYNEQFF	TGTGCCAGCAGCCCCTACCTCCACCTAGCGGGGGCTTACAATGAGCAGTTCTTC
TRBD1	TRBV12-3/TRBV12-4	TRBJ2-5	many	CASAATGVGETQYF	TGTGCCAGCGCGGCTACAGGGGTTGGAGAGACCCAGTACTTC
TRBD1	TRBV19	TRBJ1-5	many	CASRGQGSNQPQHF	TGTGCCAGTCGTGGACAGGGAAGCAATCAGCCCCAGCATTTT
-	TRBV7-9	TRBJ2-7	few	CASSSPEAPVSYEQYF	TGTGCCAGCAGCTCCCCGGAGGCACCCGTCTCCTACGAGCAGTACTTC
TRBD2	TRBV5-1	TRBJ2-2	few	CASSLARGGLNTGELFF	TGCGCCAGCAGCTTGGCGCGGGGGGGCCTAAACACCGGGGAGCTGTTTTTT
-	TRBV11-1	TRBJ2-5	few	CASSWVSGQETQYF	TGTGCCAGCAGCTGGGTGAGCGGCCAAGAGACCCAGTACTTC
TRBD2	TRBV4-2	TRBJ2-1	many	CASSPTGGVYNEQFF	TGTGCCAGCAGCCCCACCGGGGGGGTGTACAATGAGCAGTTCTTC
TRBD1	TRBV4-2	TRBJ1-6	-	CASSPGQGRVPLHF	TGTGCCAGCAGCCCCGGACAGGGACGGGTTCCCCTCCACTTT
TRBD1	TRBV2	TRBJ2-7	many	CASSGQGLTYEQYF	TGTGCCAGCAGTGGACAGGGTCTAACCTACGAGCAGTACTTC
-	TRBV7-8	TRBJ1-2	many	CASSPDIDYGYTF	TGTGCCAGCAGCCCGGACATTGACTATGGCTACACCTTC
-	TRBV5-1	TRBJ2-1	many	CASSLVGGRNEQFF	TGCGCCAGCAGCTTGGTTGGAGGGAGGAATGAGCAGTTCTTC
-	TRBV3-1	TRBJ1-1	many	CASSQEPGLDTEAFF	TGTGCCAGCAGCCAAGAGCCGGGGCTGGACACTGAAGCTTTCTTT
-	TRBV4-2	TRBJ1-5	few	CASSQDPAHSGMGNQPQHF	TGTGCCAGCAGCCAAGACCCGGCGCACAGCGGGATGGGCAATCAGCCCCAGCATTTT
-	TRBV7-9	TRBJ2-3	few	CASSFSWDFTDTQYF	TGTGCCAGCAGCTTCTCTTGGGACTTCACAGATACGCAGTATTTT
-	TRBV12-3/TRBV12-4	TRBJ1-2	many	CASSLVGGRGGYTF	TGTGCCAGCAGTTTAGTCGGAGGGCGGGGTGGCTACACCTTC
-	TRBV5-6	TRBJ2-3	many	CASSFGTWTDTQYF	TGTGCCAGCAGCTTCGGGACATGGACAGATACGCAGTATTTT
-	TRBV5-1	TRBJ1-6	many	CASSLGPYDRSSYNSPLHF	TGCGCCAGCAGCTTGGGGCCTTACGACAGGAGCTCCTATAATTCACCCCTCCACTTT
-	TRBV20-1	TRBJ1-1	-	CSARDLEQPNTEAFF	TGCAGTGCTAGAGATCTCGAACAACCGAACACTGAAGCTTTCTTT
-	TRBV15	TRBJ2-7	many	CATSVTGWGDSYEQYF	TGTGCCACCAGTGTGACAGGGTGGGGGGACTCCTACGAGCAGTACTTC
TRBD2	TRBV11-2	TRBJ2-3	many	CASSRTSGGARNTDTQYF	TGTGCCAGCAGTAGGACTAGCGGGGGGGCCAGGAACACAGATACGCAGTATTTT
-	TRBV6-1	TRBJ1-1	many	CASSEALRTKEAFF	TGTGCCAGCAGTGAAGCGCTCCGGACGAAAGAAGCTTTCTTT